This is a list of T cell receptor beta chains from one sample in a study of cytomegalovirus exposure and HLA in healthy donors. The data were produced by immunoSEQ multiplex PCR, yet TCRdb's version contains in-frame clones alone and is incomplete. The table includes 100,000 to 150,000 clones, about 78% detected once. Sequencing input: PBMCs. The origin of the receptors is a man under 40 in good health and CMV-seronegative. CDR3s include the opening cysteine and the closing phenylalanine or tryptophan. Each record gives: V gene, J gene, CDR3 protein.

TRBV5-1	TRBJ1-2	CASSGTLGALIYGYTF
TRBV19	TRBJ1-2	CASSFQGIGYGYTF
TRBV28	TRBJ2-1	CATPTGTLNINEQFF
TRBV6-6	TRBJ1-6	CASSYRQNSPLHF
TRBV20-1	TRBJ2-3	CSGVITDTQYF
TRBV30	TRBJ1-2	CAWVDSRGNGYTF
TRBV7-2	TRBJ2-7	CASSQGTGVLVYEQYF
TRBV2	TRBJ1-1	CASSRAGEGRDTEAFF
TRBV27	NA	CASSTPPGRVDEQYF
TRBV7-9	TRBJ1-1	CASSLVGQNTEAFF
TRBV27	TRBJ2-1	CASSTRTGTNEQFF
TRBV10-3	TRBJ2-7	CAISDRGQGGSYEQYF
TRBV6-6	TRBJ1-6	CASSYSDGQGNSPLHF
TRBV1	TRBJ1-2	CTSSHPAGQQSYGYTF
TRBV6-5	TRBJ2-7	CASSPDRGSYEQYF
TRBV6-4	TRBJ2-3	CASSASGGADTQYF
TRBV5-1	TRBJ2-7	CASSLGGLEAYEQYF
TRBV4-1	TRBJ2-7	CASSYSRGGSYEQYF
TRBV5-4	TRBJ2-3	CASSQTGGNTQYF
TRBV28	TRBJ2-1	CASSLRRGLAGAFYNEQFF
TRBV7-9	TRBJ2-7	CASSLGLEEQYF
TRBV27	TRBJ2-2	CASSPGFSTGELFF
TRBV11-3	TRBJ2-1	CATSDRNNEQFF
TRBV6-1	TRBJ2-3	CASSEGWASGASTDTQYF
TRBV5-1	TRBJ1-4	CASSLGGENEKLFF
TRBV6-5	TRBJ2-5	CASRTTGGSETQYF
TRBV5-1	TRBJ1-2	CASSLGAGSIGYTF
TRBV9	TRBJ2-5	CASSVTGTGGETQYF
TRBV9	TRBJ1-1	CASSVSMNTEAFF
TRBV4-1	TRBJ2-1	CASSQGMLRDRLIDERFF
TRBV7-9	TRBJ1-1	CASSLAYYRGSNTEAFF
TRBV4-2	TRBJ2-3	CASSQTLAGGPTDTQYF
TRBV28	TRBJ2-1	CASSFPMEGNEQFF
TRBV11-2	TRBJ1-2	CASSAGTGYGYTF
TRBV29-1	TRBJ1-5	CSVEAGVGQPQHF
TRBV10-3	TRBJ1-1	CAISEPLELRWGGTFF
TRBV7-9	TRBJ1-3	CSSSFWTGRSGNTIYF
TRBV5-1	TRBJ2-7	CASSSGTGSSYEQYF
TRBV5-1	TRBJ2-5	CASSVLPLAGEETQYF
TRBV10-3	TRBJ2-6	CAIPSEGQASSGANVLTF
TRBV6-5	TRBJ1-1	CASRRDRGENTEAFF
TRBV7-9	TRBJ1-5	CASSFEGQGWQPQHF
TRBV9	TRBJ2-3	CASNLGLAGSRDTQYF
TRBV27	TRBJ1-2	CASKVGGQVYGYTF
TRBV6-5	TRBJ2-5	CASRDTGRETQYF
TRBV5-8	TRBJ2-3	CASSLIYQGTQYF
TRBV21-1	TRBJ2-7	CASNRRGPGGCEQYF
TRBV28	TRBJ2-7	CATQQGRPGGEQYF
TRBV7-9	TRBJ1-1	CATLPPALNTEAFF
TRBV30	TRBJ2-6	CAWSVLEAGVLTF
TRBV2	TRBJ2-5	CASIRSAGETQYF
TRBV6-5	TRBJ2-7	CASSYGGILPYEQYF
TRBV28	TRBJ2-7	CASSAGTGSVEQYF
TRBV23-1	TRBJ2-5	CASSRRQGCKETQYF
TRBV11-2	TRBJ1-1	CASSSGGTEAFF
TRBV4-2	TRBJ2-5	CASSQGTSGQETQYF